This T cell receptor beta chain was found in a study of post-analysis software for immune sequencing data. Study-wide results and caveats: The study found TRBV5-6, TRBV5-1 and TRBV20-1 among a few TRBV segments more frequent in patients than controls.

With regard to this clonotype: Its matching antigen is unknown.

CDR1 is SGHVS and CDR2 is FNYEAQ in the germline V gene. The J segment lost 4 bases and the V segment lost 0 bases, leaving 6 bases of the junction unmatched. CDR3 length: 16 amino acids. Presence of unique molecular identifiers characterized the TCR beta cDNA libraries. Each CDR3 protein is one row after TCRdb ran MiXCR on the PCR reads. In the table there are about 770,000 distinct CDR3 sequences, 35% to 55% of which are singletons. The sequence was collected from a girl aged 10 to 17 with multiple sclerosis. The sample taken for sequencing was blood. The gene calls are TRBV7-6 and TRBJ2-5, with 9 bases fitting TRBD2. CDR3 amino acids: CASSLASGTSLETQYF. CDR3 DNA sequence: TGTGCCAGCAGCTTAGCCTCCGGGACTAGCCTAGAGACCCAGTACTTC.